The T cell receptor beta chain under discussion was sequenced for a study of blood T cell repertoires in COVID-19 (dated by TCRdb to 2020 to 2021). Study-wide context: Collaborator samples came from the United States, Italy and Spain and covered acute and convalescent phases of COVID-19. Subjects who had been exposed to COVID-19, were actively infected with it, or had recovered from it provided the deeply sampled blood TCRbeta repertoires that made up the dataset. Where HLA class I and class II types were available, the types were taken from metadata supplied by the sample provider, not from assay-based typing. The material from the prospective study consisted of cDNA or gDNA derived from T cells, B-cell-depleted T cells, or PBMCs. Nearly every sample came with metadata listing a de-identified subject ID, COVID-19 status, age in years and sex. The samples were drawn from the first 160 participants of the ongoing ImmuneRACE study and from 950 to 1,500 subjects provided by 6 global collaborators. The repertoires were released in a freely available public database intended as a resource for research on the immune response to SARS-CoV-2.

The CDR3 measures 19 amino acids from cysteine to phenylalanine. Only the CDR3 DNA is retained, 57 bases long and in frame from the first base. Clipping removes 5 bases from V and 8 bases from J, with 17 as the unmatched junction base count. Looking up the germline V gene yields CDR1 MGHRA and CDR2 YSYEKL. With regard to this clone: Which antigen it targets is not known. Within one base of it there is no much larger clone, and no base qualities were kept.

TCRbeta CDR3 regions were amplified from genomic DNA by means of the immunoSEQ Assay, a bias-controlled multiplex PCR. Per the source publication's procedure: Nucleated cell counts per sample were estimated from amplification of reference gene primers within the assay. Sequence reads were collapsed and filtered to measure the absolute abundance of every unique TCRbeta CDR3 rearrangement. For each sample, productive Simpson clonality was calculated by taking the square root of Simpson's diversity index across productive rearrangements. TCRdb took this table from immuneACCESS and kept in-frame rearrangements with V and J called. Such tables lack part of the clones; where checked against another copy, unresolved V genes explain under half of the gap, and the rest is unexplained. V and J calls and clone size come straight from that table; D and trimming were deduced from the DNA. The sample profile shows roughly 250,000 clones; around four fifths of them were found once. 5.5% to 8% of the sample lies in the top ten.

Each collaborating institution followed its own protocols to collect whole blood in K2EDTA tubes. Collaborator samples were shipped for TCRbeta analysis as frozen whole blood, isolated PBMCs, or DNA extracted from either sample type. Overall study outcomes, separate from this receptor: The amount of clinical and demographic metadata varied by source and participant and was provided uncurated.

The receptor's source is a woman aged 60-75 years with active or convalescent COVID-19. This receptor chain uses TRBV4-1 and TRBJ2-1, and 14 junction bases match TRBD2. Sequencing was carried out using peripheral blood. In nucleotides, the sequence is TGCGCCAGCAGCATGGCCCCCGGACTAGCGGGGGGTCAGTGGGATGAGCAGTTCTTC. Its coded protein is CASSMAPGLAGGQWDEQFF.